The present TCR beta chain was sequenced within a study of regulatory T cells in long-lasting Graves disease. Study outcomes and limitations: Patients with persistent disease showed a bias toward TRBV28, TRBJ1-2 and TRBJ2-5.

This sample's time point: newly diagnosed GD, antithyroid drugs for less than 3 months. Extracted RNA from PBMCs served as the source of the TCR library. Under American Thyroid Association guidelines, Graves' disease was diagnosed. From an endocrinology department in Xi'an, China, came the patients. The EDTA tubes were filled with 7.5 to 9 milliliters of drawn peripheral blood. Germline lookup yields CDR1 KGHDR and CDR2 SFDVKD. Trimming removed 4 bases at V and 6 bases at J, with 11 bases between. There are 13 residues in the CDR3. CDR3 regions were amplified by Arm-PCR using iRepertoire HTBI primers to build TCR beta libraries. TCRdb processed the multiplex PCR reads anew with MiXCR; each CDR3 protein has one entry. The table shows approximately 210,000 distinct CDR3 sequences, with approximately 20% occurring only once. This clonotype was seen at least ten times. Its antigen is not identified.

Source: peripheral blood mononuclear cells (PBMCs), taken at new diagnosis, from a patient treated with antithyroid drugs. The chain combines TRBV24-1 with TRBJ1-1, with D perhaps TRBD1 (6 bases). The receptor was isolated from a female donor with Graves disease. The CDR3 loop reads CATSEIGGSEAFF. The CDR3, as DNA: TGTGCCACCAGTGAAATAGGGGGGTCTGAAGCTTTCTTT.